The entry below gives a single TCR beta chain sequence along with its context. Its antigen is unknown. V was pared by 8 bases and J by 4 bases, with 11 bases of the junction left unmatched. Germline CDR1 SNHLY, CDR2 FYNNEI. The CDR3 contains 15 residues. This sample stems from a study of cytomegalovirus exposure and HLA in healthy donors. Overall study context: One earlier analysis, a look at around 170 million T cells, found 100 million to 130 million unique TCR beta sequences. Study-wide points: When analyzed later, the rates of TCR association showed variation by HLA locus, with DRB1 the most and HLA-C the fewest. TCR beta sequences numbering fewer than 20,000 were associated with HLA alleles at 0.05 false discovery rate in a later analysis. Altogether, 150 or so TCR beta chains were recorded as cytomegalovirus-associated.

The study ran its PCR with 60 Vbeta and 13 Jbeta primers. Sequenced by immunoSEQ multiplex PCR; TCRdb stores in-frame clones only, minus some. The sample records some 98,000 clones, 80% to 90% being singletons. The receptor was isolated from a man aged 35-49 years in good health and CMV-seronegative. This sequence joins TRBV2 and TRBJ2-1; 7 bases are a match to TRBD1. Sequences were obtained from PBMCs. This CDR3 is CASAEPGQLYNEQFF. CDR3 coding DNA: TGTGCCAGCGCTGAGCCGGGACAGCTATACAATGAGCAGTTCTTC.